This T cell receptor beta chain was captured in a study of B cell selection in AIRE deficiency. On this clone: Antigen specificity is unknown.

Clones were read by immunoSEQ multiplex PCR, and TCRdb kept only the in-frame ones, dropping some. The sample includes tens of thousands of clones, less than 98% seen only once; the top ten take 0.3%. Whole-study findings and limits: Tconv and Treg cells from AIRE-deficient patients resembled healthy donors in TCRBV usage, CDR3 length and diversity.

The CDR3 covers 15 residues. The germline CDR1 and CDR2 sequences are LGHNA and YSLEER. Trimming removed 4 bases from V and 5 bases from J, with 14 bases in between. CD4+CD127+ cells were sorted as the conventional CD4 T cells. The J gene is TRBJ1-4, the V gene TRBV4-3, with unresolved D. This clonotype was obtained from a human donor with AIRE deficiency. Sequencing was carried out using conventional CD4+ T cells sorted from PBMCs. CDR3 coding DNA: TGCGCCAGCAGCCCGAGAGGCCAGACGAATGAAAAACTGTTTTTT. Translating gives CASSPRGQTNEKLFF.